This T cell receptor (beta chain) was found in a study of control samples from healthy donors and cancer patients. The CDR3 is made up of 14 amino acids. Germline V gives CDR1 SGHAT, CDR2 FQNNGV. The V end lost 5 bases, the J end lost 1 base, and 11 bases lay between the germline ends. The repertoire was sequenced with immunoSEQ multiplex PCR; TCRdb's copy has only in-frame clones and lacks some. This sample yields 170,000 or so clones, of which approximately 94% are seen a single time; roughly 1.3% belongs to the top ten. Sequenced sample: blood. The V call is TRBV11-2, the J call TRBJ1-2; tentative D call: TRBD1 (5 bases). The TCR sequence derives from a young woman in good health. The CDR3 loop is CASSRDSVNYGYTF. The CDR3 DNA is TGTGCCAGCAGCAGGGACTCAGTTAACTATGGCTACACCTTC.